Following are 4 T cell receptor beta chains from one sample sequenced in a study of blood T cell repertoires in COVID-19 (dated by TCRdb to the early 2020s). Libraries were made using the immunoSEQ multiplex PCR assay. TCRdb took over this immuneACCESS table, retaining in-frame rearrangements with V and J assigned. Such tables are incomplete; in checked studies, under half of the missing clones stem from an unresolved V gene, and the remainder is unexplained. The sample records more than 70,000 clones, 75% to 95% of which are singletons. The top ten hold 3% to 4% of the sample. Sequenced input: peripheral blood. The source of these receptors is a woman between 45 and 65 years old in a cohort sampled during active COVID-19.

The V gene is TRBV4-1, the J gene TRBJ2-7; tentative D call: TRBD1 (6 bases). CDR3 length: 14 residues. CDR1 is MGHRA, CDR2 YSYEKL, per germline. V was trimmed by 0 bases and J by 3 bases, leaving 9 bases between them. CDR3 sequence: CASSQDRGVYEQYF. The CDR3 nucleotides read TGCGCCAGCAGCCAAGACAGGGGAGTCTACGAGCAGTACTTC.

The chain combines TRBV5-1 with TRBJ2-1; tentatively, D is TRBD2 (6 bases). The CDR3 contains 14 residues. The germline gives CDR1 SGHRS, CDR2 YFSETQ. V lost 5 bases and J lost 3, with 12 bases in between. This CDR3 is CASRQEGGYNEQFF. CDR3 coding DNA: TGCGCCAGCAGACAGGAGGGTGGCTACAATGAGCAGTTCTTC.

This rearrangement joins TRBV5-1 to TRBJ1-1; TRBD1 might be the D (5 bases). Germline V lookup: CDR1 SGHRS, CDR2 YFSETQ. Trimming stripped 0 bases from V and 4 bases from J, with 13 bases between. This CDR3 comprises 15 residues. CDR3 protein: CASSLALGGSTEAFF. The CDR3 bases are TGCGCCAGCAGCTTGGCCTTGGGGGGGAGCACTGAAGCTTTCTTT.

This chain uses TRBV28 with TRBJ1-1; the match to TRBD1 covers 8 bases. Germline CDR1 MDHEN, CDR2 SYDVKM. This CDR3 has 15 amino acids. Trimming at V came to 3 bases and at J to 3 bases, leaving 6 bases not matched to a gene. CDR3 amino acids: CASSFAGGQYTEAFF. CDR3 DNA: TGTGCCAGCAGTTTCGCAGGGGGCCAATACACTGAAGCTTTCTTT. The variable domain in full, completed from reference TRBV28 and TRBJ1-1, reads DVKVTQSSRYLVKRTGEKVFLECVQDMDHENMFWYRQDPGLGLRLIYFSYDVKMKEKGDIPEGYSVSREKKERFSLILESASTNQTSMYLCASSFAGGQYTEAFFGQGTRLTVV.